This TCR beta chain comes out of a study of shared clonotypes between healthy human individuals. Broader study findings: With a few donors compared, approximately 5% of naive CD4 clonotypes were shared.

Concerning this clone itself: The antigen is unknown.

Over several immunoSEQ plates, each subset's genomic DNA was distributed in even portions. Assay: immunoSEQ multiplex PCR; the TCRdb copy retains only in-frame clones and omits some. There are roughly 1.4 million clones in the sample; 97% to 99% occur only once, and roughly 0.35% lies in the top ten. V was cut by 11 bases and J by 2 bases, with 9 bases left in between. The germline gives CDR1 LGHNA, CDR2 YNFKEQ. The CDR3 is made up of 11 amino acids. The sample consisted of naive CD4+ T cells sorted from blood. This sample's subset: CD45RA+ positively selected. The rearrangement uses TRBV4-2 and TRBJ1-2, with D perhaps matching TRBD1 (6 bases). This TCR derives from a young man in good health. The DNA for the CDR3 is TGTGCCTCGCAGGGGAACTATGGCTACACCTTC. Translated: CASQGNYGYTF.